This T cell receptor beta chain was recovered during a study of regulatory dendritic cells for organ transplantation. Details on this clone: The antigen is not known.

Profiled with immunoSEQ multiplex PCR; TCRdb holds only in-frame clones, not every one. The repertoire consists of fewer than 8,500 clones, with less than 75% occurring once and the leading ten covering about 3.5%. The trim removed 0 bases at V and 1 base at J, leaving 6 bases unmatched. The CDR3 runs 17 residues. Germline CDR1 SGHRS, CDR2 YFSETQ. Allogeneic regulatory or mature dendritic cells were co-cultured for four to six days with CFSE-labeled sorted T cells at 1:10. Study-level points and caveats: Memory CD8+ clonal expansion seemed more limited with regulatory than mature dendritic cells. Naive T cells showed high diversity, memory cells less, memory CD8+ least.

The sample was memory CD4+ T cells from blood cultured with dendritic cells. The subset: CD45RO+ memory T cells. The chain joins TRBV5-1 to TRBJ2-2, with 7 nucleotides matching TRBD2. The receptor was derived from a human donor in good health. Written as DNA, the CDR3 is TGCGCCAGCAGCTTGGGGGAGGGACCCTTGAACACCGGGGAGCTGTTTTTT. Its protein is CASSLGEGPLNTGELFF.